A single sample gave rise to the 24 T cell receptor beta chains below, sequenced in a study of blood T cell repertoires in COVID-19. Produced via immunoSEQ multiplex PCR; TCRdb's table is partial and in-frame only. The sample includes 150,000 to 200,000 clones, roughly 89% of them seen just once. Input material: peripheral blood. The receptor source for this set is a man between 18 and 29 years old with active or convalescent COVID-19.

The chain joins TRBV29-1 to TRBJ1-1; TRBD1 aligns across 7 bases. Germline lookup yields CDR1 SQVTM and CDR2 ANQGSEA. The V gene end was trimmed by 4 bases and the J gene end by 1 base; junction bases not matched to a gene: 6. The length of the CDR3 is 14 residues. CDR3 in amino acids: CSVGSQGGNTEAFF. Written as DNA, the CDR3 is TGCAGCGTTGGCTCGCAGGGGGGGAACACTGAAGCTTTCTTT.

The CDR3 loop is CASSLARQGASTEAFF. As DNA, the CDR3 is TGTGCCAGCAGCTTAGCTCGACAGGGGGCATCCACTGAAGCTTTCTTT. The chain employs TRBV7-6 and TRBJ1-1; 10 bases match TRBD1. V lost 0 bases, J lost 4 bases, and 5 bases stayed unmatched. The CDR3 sequence is 16 residues long. Germline V gene lookup returns CDR1 SGHVS and CDR2 FNYEAQ.

The chain couples TRBV2 to TRBJ2-1; 13 bases are shared with TRBD2. The length of the CDR3 is 16 residues. Germline V gene lookup returns CDR1 SNHLY and CDR2 FYNNEI. With V trimmed by 5 bases and J by 7 bases, 8 bases remained unmatched. CDR3 nucleotide sequence: TGTGCCAGCAGTAAAGGGGGACTAGCGGGATATAATGAGCAGTTCTTC. Amino acid sequence: CASSKGGLAGYNEQFF.

This chain connects TRBV6-4 to TRBJ1-5; 11 bases are a match to TRBD1. Germline assignment: CDR1 MRHNA and CDR2 SNTAGT. V shed 3 bases and J 5 bases; nucleotides not matched to a gene: 0. This CDR3 is 14 amino acids long. In nucleotides, the CDR3 is TGTGCCAGCAGTGAGGACAGGGGGCATCAGCCCCAGCATTTT. Amino acids: CASSEDRGHQPQHF.

This sequence joins TRBV14 and TRBJ2-2; tentatively, D is TRBD1 (5 bases). The germline V and J ends were trimmed by 1 base and 4 bases, with 13 bases remaining between them. Germline assignment: CDR1 SGHDN and CDR2 FVKESK. CDR3 length: 16 amino acids. CDR3 in DNA: TGTGCCAGCAGCCAAGGGGCAGGGATTTTCACCGGGGAGCTGTTTTTT. Amino acids: CASSQGAGIFTGELFF.

This clone was found once. The J gene is TRBJ1-1, the V gene TRBV4-1, with 7 bases matching TRBD1. Trimming removed 0 bases from V and 4 bases from J; junction bases left unmatched: 14. The CDR3 extends over 18 amino acids. Per germline, CDR1 MGHRA and CDR2 YSYEKL. The chain's CDR3 is CASSQDPRDSFLSTEAFF. CDR3 nucleotides: TGCGCCAGCAGCCAAGATCCTCGGGACAGCTTCTTGAGCACTGAAGCTTTCTTT.

The chain uses TRBV6-4 and TRBJ1-4; 7 nucleotides match TRBD1. The CDR3 totals 13 residues. J was trimmed by 3 bases and V by 8 bases; bases with no gene match: 3. Germline CDR1 MRHNA, CDR2 SNTAGT. The CDR3, as DNA: TGTGCCAGCTCGGGACAGCCTAATGAAAAACTGTTTTTT. Translating it yields CASSGQPNEKLFF.

In its sample, this clone was seen once. The chain is built from TRBV19 and TRBJ2-7; D not resolved. Trimming removed 4 bases from V and 2 bases from J, with 12 bases in between. CDR3 length: 14 residues. CDR1 is LNHDA and CDR2 is SQIVND in the germline V gene (reference sequence). For the CDR3, the DNA is TGTGCCAGTAGTACTCTGACTGATACCTACGAGCAGTACTTC. Its protein is CASSTLTDTYEQYF.

The J gene is TRBJ2-2, the V gene TRBV5-4; 7 bases line up with TRBD2. V lost 4 bases to trimming and J lost 6 bases; unmatched junction nucleotides: 6. Germline loops: CDR1 SGHNT, CDR2 YYREEE (reference sequence). This CDR3 spans 14 amino acids. The CDR3 region is CASSLTSVAGELFF. CDR3 nucleotides: TGTGCCAGCAGCCTAACTAGCGTCGCCGGGGAGCTGTTTTTT.

The DNA for the CDR3 is TGTGCCAGCAGTTACGCGGGCACTGAAGCTTTCTTT. Residues: CASSYAGTEAFF. The chain recombines TRBV6-5 with TRBJ1-1, with D uncertain. With 2 bases removed from V and 4 bases from J, the gap between germline ends came to 5 bases. Germline CDR1 reads MNHEY; CDR2 reads SVGAGI. The CDR3 contains 12 residues.

The rearrangement joins TRBV7-8 to TRBJ2-5, with D unclear. CDR1 is SGHVS, CDR2 FQNEAQ, per germline. V was shortened by 3 bases and J by 3 bases, with 14 bases between the two germline ends. This CDR3 spans 15 amino acids. The CDR3 loop reads CASSFNFGGKETQYF. The CDR3, as DNA: TGTGCCAGCAGCTTCAACTTTGGCGGTAAAGAGACCCAGTACTTC.

This clone was counted once. The rearrangement uses TRBV2 and TRBJ1-2; TRBD1 is a possible D gene (6 bases). V was pared by 4 bases and J by 5 bases, with 14 bases between. The V gene's germline CDR1 is SNHLY and CDR2 FYNNEI. The CDR3 contains 14 residues. The CDR3: CASSVGGAGYGYTF. The CDR3 bases are TGTGCCAGCAGTGTAGGGGGGGCTGGGTATGGCTACACCTTC.

This clone was counted only a few times. The genes are TRBV12-5 and TRBJ1-5, with TRBD1 matching 7 bases. The CDR3 consists of 19 residues. Germline CDR1 is LGHNT and CDR2 is FRNRAP. J lost 5 bases, V lost 0 bases, and 16 bases had no gene match. Here the CDR3 reads CASGLVPLLGRGEHQPQHF. For the CDR3, the DNA is TGTGCTAGTGGTTTGGTTCCCCTTCTCGGCAGGGGGGAGCATCAGCCCCAGCATTTT.

The chain recombines TRBV27 with TRBJ2-1, with TRBD2 matching over 12 bases. Per the germline V gene, CDR1 is MNHEY and CDR2 is SMNVEV (reference sequence). This CDR3 is built from 15 residues. Trimming took 5 bases from V and 6 from J; bases not matched to a gene: 5. CDR3 DNA sequence: TGTGCCAGCAGTCCTAGCGGGAGGGCCTTCAATGAGCAGTTCTTC. It is translated as CASSPSGRAFNEQFF.

The chain carries TRBV4-3 and TRBJ1-1, with no clear D. This CDR3 region has 16 residues. V was clipped by 0 bases and J by 4 bases, with 15 bases between them. CDR1 LGHNA and CDR2 YSLEER come from the germline V gene. This chain's CDR3 is CASSQDMREVSTEAFF. In DNA, the CDR3 is TGCGCCAGCAGCCAAGACATGAGGGAGGTGAGCACTGAAGCTTTCTTT.

V usage is TRBV28 and J usage is TRBJ2-3; 8 bases line up with TRBD2. The CDR3 extends over 14 amino acids. J lost 3 bases, V lost 11 bases, and 10 bases had no gene match. In germline, CDR1 is MDHEN, CDR2 SYDVKM. The CDR3 bases are TGTGCCTCCTCCCGAGCGGGGGAAACAGATACGCAGTATTTT. This gives the protein CASSRAGETDTQYF.

V usage is TRBV5-3 and J usage is TRBJ2-7; 9 nucleotides align to TRBD1. TRBV5-3 is sorted into the ORF group, with uncertain function. The CDR3 has 14 amino acids. V was pared by 10 bases and J by 3 bases, with 11 bases of the junction left unmatched. The CDR3 sequence: CAGYDRDRDYEQYF. The CDR3 DNA sequence: TGTGCCGGATATGACCGGGACAGGGACTACGAGCAGTACTTC.

The genes are TRBV4-1 and TRBJ1-6; 7 bases are shared with TRBD1. CDR1 and CDR2 (germline): MGHRA, YSYEKL. This CDR3 is built from 15 residues. V was pared by 2 bases and J by 6 bases, with 4 bases of the junction left unmatched. CDR3 loop: CASSQSGQVNSPLHF. The CDR3 DNA is TGCGCCAGCAGCCAATCCGGACAGGTTAATTCACCCCTCCACTTT.

This sequence joins TRBV13 and TRBJ2-1; D is unresolved. V was clipped by 2 bases and J by 0 bases, with 8 bases between them. The germline V gene has CDR1 PRHDT and CDR2 FYEKMQ (reference sequence). The CDR3 extends over 15 amino acids. CDR3 amino acids: CASSLIRSSYNEQFF. In nucleotides, the CDR3 is TGTGCCAGCAGCTTAATCAGAAGCTCCTACAATGAGCAGTTCTTC. Supplemented by reference TRBV13 and TRBJ2-1, the full variable domain reads AAGVIQSPRHLIKEKRETATLKCYPIPRHDTVYWYQQGPGQDPQFLISFYEKMQSDKGSIPDRFSAQQFSDYHSELNMSSLELGDSALYFCASSLIRSSYNEQFFGPGTRLTVL.

The chain couples TRBV5-5 to TRBJ1-1; TRBD1 is a possible D gene (5 bases). This CDR3 comprises 14 residues. The V end lost 2 bases, the J end lost 0 bases, and 8 bases lay between the germline ends. Germline CDR1 and CDR2: SGHKS and YYEKEE (reference sequence). The CDR3 DNA sequence: TGTGCCAGCAGCTTCAGGGATCTGAACACTGAAGCTTTCTTT. Translating gives CASSFRDLNTEAFF. Using reference TRBV5-5 and TRBJ1-1 for the parts outside the CDR3, the full variable domain is DAGVTQSPTHLIKTRGQQVTLRCSPISGHKSVSWYQQVLGQGPQFIFQYYEKEERGRGNFPDRFSARQFPNYSSELNVNALLLGDSALYLCASSFRDLNTEAFFGQGTRLTVV.

In its sample, this clone was seen once. This chain joins TRBV19 and TRBJ1-3; D remains unclear. Trimming pared 2 bases from V and 7 bases from J, leaving 21 bases between. CDR1 and CDR2 (germline): LNHDA, SQIVND (reference sequence). The CDR3 totals 17 residues. CDR3 sequence: CASSIQVGLGGLNTIYF. DNA for the CDR3: TGTGCCAGTAGTATACAAGTGGGTCTTGGAGGGTTGAACACCATATATTTT. The full variable domain, its missing parts supplied by reference TRBV19 and TRBJ1-3, is DGGITQSPKYLFRKEGQNVTLSCEQNLNHDAMYWYRQDPGQGLRLIYYSQIVNDFQKGDIAEGYSVSREKKESFPLTVTSAQKNPTAFYLCASSIQVGLGGLNTIYFGEGSWLTVV.

The count of this clone is one. The chain employs TRBV7-2 and TRBJ2-3; 11 bases are a match to TRBD2. Germline V gene lookup returns CDR1 SGHTA and CDR2 FQGNSA. The CDR3 length is 15 residues. Unmatched junction bases numbered 5, after V lost 3 bases and J lost 6 bases. CDR3 loop: CASSFSGGVTDTQYF. CDR3 DNA: TGTGCCAGCAGCTTTAGCGGGGGGGTTACGGATACGCAGTATTTT. Looking up the rest from reference TRBV7-2 and TRBJ2-3 gives the full variable domain: GAGVSQSPSNKVTEKGKDVELRCDPISGHTALYWYRQSLGQGLEFLIYFQGNSAPDKSGLPSDRFSAERTGGSVSTLTIQRTQQEDSAVYLCASSFSGGVTDTQYFGPGTRLTVL.

This sequence joins TRBV27 and TRBJ1-2; the match to TRBD1 covers 9 bases. The CDR3 contains 15 residues. Germline assignment: CDR1 MNHEY and CDR2 SMNVEV (reference sequence). J gave up 5 bases and V 4 bases, and 8 bases lay outside the gene matches. In nucleotides, the CDR3 is TGTGCCAGCAGTTCGTCCCTGACAGGGGGTTATGGCTACACCTTC. This translates into CASSSSLTGGYGYTF.

This clone was counted once. The rearrangement links TRBV6-1 to TRBJ1-5, with 8 positions matching TRBD1. Germline-derived CDR1 and CDR2 are MNHNS and SASEGT. V lost 2 bases and J lost 5; bases outside the gene matches: 8. The CDR3 length is 16 residues. CDR3 region: CASSERSDREDQPQHF. For the CDR3, the DNA is TGTGCCAGCAGTGAAAGGTCGGACAGGGAGGATCAGCCCCAGCATTTT.